Listed below are T cell receptor beta chains from one sample, sequenced in a study of early T cells in non-severe SARS-CoV-2 infection. TCRdb re-analysed the 5' RACE reads in MiXCR, keeping a single row per CDR3 protein. Among 75,000 to 80,000 distinct CDR3 sequences, approximately 10% were seen once, and the ten largest hold approximately 12%. Sequencing was performed on whole blood, taken at baseline. These TCRs come from an adult who was a healthcare worker with PCR-confirmed SARS-CoV-2 infection or an uninfected control (not recorded which). The CDR3 runs from the conserved cysteine through the conserved F or W. The D gene is left open where the match is weak. Clone size is stated in some rows and not others, as once, few, many or a class when expanded.

TRBJ2-5	few	TRBV11-2	NA	CASGLTETQYF
TRBJ1-1	few	TRBV29-1	NA	CSVANTEAFF
TRBJ2-1	many	TRBV6-1	TRBD2	CASSEGSSGVDEQFF
TRBJ1-2	NA	TRBV10-3	TRBD1	CAISPDRDGYGYTF
TRBJ2-7	few	TRBV2	NA	CASSEAGAGSYEQYF
TRBJ1-4	NA	TRBV18	NA	CASSPSGINEKLFF
TRBJ2-1	many	TRBV13	TRBD2	CASSRRVAGGGEQFF
TRBJ1-5	few	TRBV6-5	NA	CASSPRAGNQPQHF
TRBJ1-4	few	TRBV20-1	NA	CSAILGEKLFF
TRBJ2-1	few	TRBV5-6	TRBD2	CASSRGSGGAGEQFF
TRBJ2-1	few	TRBV4-1	NA	CASSHDFRDLSYNEQFF
TRBJ2-1	few	TRBV7-9	NA	CASSLSFGANYNEQFF
TRBJ2-6	many	TRBV12-3/TRBV12-4	TRBD1	CASSSGQRFHSGANVLTF
TRBJ1-5	NA	TRBV12-3/TRBV12-4	NA	CASSFEGRQPQHF
TRBJ2-5	few	TRBV7-3	TRBD2	CASSLNGGVQETQYF
TRBJ1-1	many	TRBV5-6	TRBD1	CASSYVTGGTEAFF
TRBJ1-1	many	TRBV29-1	NA	CSVENTEAFF
TRBJ1-6	NA	TRBV25-1	TRBD1	CASSEYAGGFNSPLHF
TRBJ2-1	many	TRBV5-1	NA	CASSLEEGYNEQFF
TRBJ2-2	few	TRBV6-2/TRBV6-3	NA	CASSDGHSNTGELFF
TRBJ1-2	few	TRBV5-5	NA	CASSLAAAILSYTF
TRBJ2-7	many	TRBV3-1	NA	CASSQDRVMHEQYF
TRBJ2-2	many	TRBV6-1	NA	CASTANRQVPGELFF
TRBJ2-4	many	TRBV24-1	TRBD1	CATSDPGTDSAKNIQYF
TRBJ2-7	few	TRBV29-1	NA	CSVRPAQGTYEQYF
TRBJ2-3	few	TRBV5-1	NA	CASSFDRPSTDTQYF
TRBJ2-1	NA	TRBV6-5	NA	CASSPQVTLPYNEQFF
TRBJ2-1	NA	TRBV29-1	TRBD2	CSVRGRGGRVSYNEQFF
TRBJ1-6	few	TRBV20-1	TRBD1	CSAGTGPRSPLHF
TRBJ2-2	many	TRBV6-5	TRBD1	CASRWTGNTGELFF
TRBJ1-4	many	TRBV5-8	NA	CASSLAGGRGEKLFF
TRBJ2-1	few	TRBV7-9	TRBD2	CASSPRGGRNEQFF
TRBJ1-2	many	TRBV27	NA	CASKTGEEGRGYTF
TRBJ2-2	many	TRBV7-6	NA	CASSAAEGLTGELFF
TRBJ1-4	many	TRBV6-2/TRBV6-3	NA	CASSDPTGANEKLFF
TRBJ1-2	many	TRBV25-1	NA	CASGGSNYGYTF
TRBJ1-2	many	TRBV29-1	NA	CSVEDRGSNYGYTF
TRBJ2-3	NA	TRBV21-1	NA	CASSAEARHTSTDTQYF
TRBJ1-2	many	TRBV18	NA	CASSLRTEGYTF
TRBJ2-1	NA	TRBV20-1	NA	CSASQASGAYNEQFF
TRBJ2-1	NA	TRBV11-2	TRBD2	CASSSGGNEQFF
TRBJ1-1	NA	TRBV28	NA	CAARGVSMNTEAFF
TRBJ1-1	many	TRBV9	NA	CASSEPAEAFF
TRBJ1-1	NA	TRBV29-1	NA	CSTAEGSSNTEAFF
TRBJ2-7	many	TRBV7-9	NA	CASSRTADFGEQYF
TRBJ2-3	NA	TRBV30	NA	CAWVQGAGTDTQYF
TRBJ2-1	many	TRBV28	TRBD2	CASSPLSGSGYNEQFF
TRBJ2-2	many	TRBV25-1	TRBD2	CASSEIGRDTGELFF